The next 20 T cell receptor beta chains were all read from a single sample in a study of beta chain features in type 1 diabetes. Findings and caveats of the study: Among all four CD4+ subsets, Type 1 diabetes patients had TCRB CDR3s that were moderately but significantly shorter.

The antigens these receptors bind are not known. cDNA synthesis used the whole RNA isolate, giving expressed TCRB sequences. Profiling relied on immunoSEQ multiplex PCR, and the TCRdb table lists in-frame clones only, not all of them. The sample lists roughly 290,000 clones; around 16% were seen once. Sequences were obtained from naive CD4+ T cells from blood. These receptors all stem from a young man with type 1 diabetes.

The chain couples TRBV11-1 to TRBJ2-1; 11 bases map to TRBD2. The CDR3 is 16 amino acids. In germline, CDR1 is SGHAT, CDR2 FQDESV (reference sequence). The trim removed 5 bases at V and 6 bases at J, leaving 9 bases unmatched. As DNA, the CDR3 is TGTGCCAGCAGCCCCCCTAGCGGGAGGTCTCTCAATGAGCAGTTCTTC. Translated: CASSPPSGRSLNEQFF.

The chain joins TRBV9 to TRBJ2-5; 8 nucleotides agree with TRBD2. The CDR3 has 16 residues. With 2 bases clipped from V and 4 bases from J, the junction kept 10 bases outside the gene matches. The germline V gene has CDR1 SGDLS and CDR2 YYNGEE. Here the CDR3 DNA reads TGTGCCAGCAGCGTCTCGGCGGCGGGAGGAAGAGAGACCCAGTACTTC. It yields the protein CASSVSAAGGRETQYF.

This clone was seen a few times. The V gene is TRBV19, the J gene TRBJ1-2; D perhaps matches TRBD1 (6 bases). Deletions cut 5 bases from V and 8 bases from J, with 18 bases between. This CDR3 is 14 amino acids long. Germline V CDR1 and CDR2: LNHDA, SQIVND (reference sequence). CDR3 protein: CASSLTTGLNGYTF. The CDR3 DNA sequence: TGTGCCAGTAGTCTTACGACAGGTCTGAACGGCTACACCTTC.

This clone was observed a handful of times. V gene TRBV19 combines with J gene TRBJ2-3, with 8 bases fitting TRBD2. The ends lost 4 bases at V and 5 bases at J; junction bases unmatched: 2. Germline CDR1 is LNHDA and CDR2 is SQIVND (reference sequence). This CDR3 is built from 13 residues. CDR3: CASSTTSVDTQYF. CDR3 coding DNA: TGTGCCAGTAGTACGACTAGCGTAGATACGCAGTATTTT.

This clone occurred a few times. The chain is built from TRBV7-2 and TRBJ1-5; D gene uncertain. In germline, CDR1 is SGHTA, CDR2 FQGNSA. This CDR3 is built from 15 residues. Trimming cost V 1 base and J 7 bases, with 14 bases left between them. The CDR3 DNA sequence: TGTGCCAGCAGCTTAGGTGGCACCGCGGCCCAGCCCCAGCATTTT. It codes for CASSLGGTAAQPQHF. The full variable domain, its missing parts supplied by reference TRBV7-2 and TRBJ1-5, is GAGVSQSPSNKVTEKGKDVELRCDPISGHTALYWYRQSLGQGLEFLIYFQGNSAPDKSGLPSDRFSAERTGGSVSTLTIQRTQQEDSAVYLCASSLGGTAAQPQHFGDGTRLSIL.

CDR3 residues: CSSAGLMNTEAFF. The CDR3 DNA follows: TGCAGCTCCGCGGGACTTATGAACACTGAAGCTTTCTTT. This rearrangement joins TRBV29-1 to TRBJ1-1, with TRBD1 as a possible D gene (5 bases). Germline values: CDR1 SQVTM, CDR2 ANQGSEA. This CDR3 has 13 residues. The germline V and J ends were trimmed by 8 bases and 0 bases, with 13 bases remaining between them.

V is TRBV19 and J is TRBJ1-6; unclear D gene. Germline CDR1 and CDR2: LNHDA and SQIVND (reference sequence). The CDR3 spans 12 residues. V lost 5 bases, J lost 8 bases, and 7 bases lay in between. This chain's CDR3 is CASSLAYSPLHF. CDR3 DNA sequence: TGTGCCAGTAGTCTAGCCTATTCACCCCTCCACTTT.

V is TRBV7-8 and J is TRBJ1-4; a weak D match, TRBD1 (5 bases). Germline V CDR1 and CDR2: SGHVS, FQNEAQ. V was shortened by 6 bases and J by 1 base, with 9 bases between the two germline ends. This CDR3 has 14 residues. The CDR3 loop is CASRRRGTNEKLFF. The CDR3 region has the DNA TGTGCCAGCAGGAGAAGGGGAACTAATGAAAAACTGTTTTTT.

This clone showed up just a few times. The V gene is TRBV2, the J gene TRBJ2-2, with no clear D. This CDR3 is 13 amino acids long. CDR1 and CDR2 from the germline V gene are SNHLY and FYNNEI. Trimming took off 8 bases at V and 6 bases at J, with 13 bases between the two ends. This chain's CDR3 is CASESYGPGELFF. CDR3 nucleotide sequence: TGTGCCAGCGAGTCCTATGGGCCCGGGGAGCTGTTTTTT. Using reference TRBV2 and TRBJ2-2 for the parts outside the CDR3, the full variable domain is EPEVTQTPSHQVTQMGQEVILRCVPISNHLYFYWYRQILGQKVEFLVSFYNNEISEKSEIFDDQFSVERPDGSNFTLKIRSTKLEDSAMYFCASESYGPGELFFGEGSRLTVL.

The V and J genes are TRBV20-1 and TRBJ2-5; 8 bases are shared with TRBD2. The V gene end was trimmed by 6 bases and the J gene end by 5 bases; junction bases not matched to a gene: 2. CDR1 is DFQATT, CDR2 SNEGSKA, per germline (reference sequence). The CDR3 sequence is 11 residues long. The CDR3 DNA is TGCAGTGCCCAGCGGGGGGAGACCCAGTACTTC. It is translated as CSAQRGETQYF.

V gene TRBV18 combines with J gene TRBJ2-3, with TRBD2 identical over 9 bases. From germline, CDR1 is KGHSH and CDR2 LQKENI. The CDR3 totals 15 residues. The trim removed 4 bases at V and 5 bases at J, leaving 7 bases unmatched. CDR3 residues: CASSQTSGPRDTQYF. For the CDR3, the DNA is TGTGCCAGCTCACAGACTAGCGGTCCCCGAGATACGCAGTATTTT. Looking up the rest from reference TRBV18 and TRBJ2-3 gives the full variable domain: NAGVMQNPRHLVRRRGQEARLRCSPMKGHSHVYWYRQLPEEGLKFMVYLQKENIIDESGMPKERFSAEFPKEGPSILRIQQVVRGDSAAYFCASSQTSGPRDTQYFGPGTRLTVL.

This clone has more than one count but fewer than ten. Here the CDR3 reads CAWSFGSDQPQHF. The CDR3 DNA reads TGTGCCTGGAGCTTTGGGAGCGATCAGCCCCAGCATTTT. The chain uses TRBV30 and TRBJ1-5; D ambiguous. The CDR3 extends over 13 amino acids. CDR1 and CDR2 (germline): GTSNPN, SVGIG (reference sequence). V was cut by 3 bases and J by 5 bases, with 11 bases left in between.

The chain uses TRBV7-7 and TRBJ2-2; 8 nucleotides match TRBD1. Unmatched junction bases numbered 6, after V lost 4 bases and J lost 5 bases. This CDR3 contains 15 residues. Germline V gives CDR1 SSHAT, CDR2 FNYEAQ (reference sequence). The CDR3 protein is CASSSRTGRTGELFF. The CDR3 DNA reads as TGTGCCAGCAGCTCTCGGACAGGGAGAACCGGGGAGCTGTTTTTT.

The sample holds a few counts of this clone. This chain links TRBV30 with TRBJ1-2, with 7 bases identical to TRBD1. Trimming removed 4 bases from V and 4 bases from J; junction bases left unmatched: 9. The CDR3 is 14 residues long. Germline-derived CDR1 and CDR2 are GTSNPN and SVGIG (reference sequence). CDR3 sequence: CAWTGRGRAYGYTF. CDR3 in DNA: TGTGCCTGGACCGGGAGGGGGCGCGCCTATGGCTACACCTTC. The full variable domain, completed using reference TRBV30 and TRBJ1-2, is SQTIHQWPATLVQPVGSPLSLECTVEGTSNPNLYWYRQAAGRGLQLLFYSVGIGQISSEVPQNLSASRPQDRQFILSSKKLLLSDSGFYLCAWTGRGRAYGYTFGSGTRLTVV.

This clone occurred a few times. The V gene is TRBV9, the J gene TRBJ2-7; 8 bases align to TRBD2. The V gene's germline CDR1 is SGDLS and CDR2 YYNGEE. V shed 7 bases, J shed 4 bases, and the junction held 13 bases outside the gene matches. This CDR3 is 15 amino acids long. For the CDR3, the DNA is TGTGCCAGCTGCACTCCGGGACTAGTACCATACGAGCAGTACTTC. Amino acid sequence: CASCTPGLVPYEQYF.

The genes are TRBV28 and TRBJ2-7, with 9 positions matching TRBD1. In germline, CDR1 is MDHEN, CDR2 SYDVKM. This CDR3 is 14 amino acids long. V dropped 6 bases and J dropped 11; count of bases not matched to a gene: 14. CDR3 amino acids: CASSRGDRATGEYF. The CDR3 region has the DNA TGTGCCAGCAGCCGGGGGGACAGGGCTACGGGGGAGTACTTC.

This clone was counted between two and nine times. J is TRBJ1-1 and V is TRBV5-1; D perhaps matches TRBD1 (6 bases). CDR1 SGHRS and CDR2 YFSETQ come from the germline V gene. This CDR3 contains 13 residues. Trimming pared 1 base from V and 7 bases from J, leaving 11 bases between. CDR3 bases: TGCGCCAGCAGCTTGACAGGGCTTTTTGAAGCTTTCTTT. Encoded protein: CASSLTGLFEAFF. The full variable domain, with the rest looked up from reference TRBV5-1 and TRBJ1-1, is KAGVTQTPRYLIKTRGQQVTLSCSPISGHRSVSWYQQTPGQGLQFLFEYFSETQRNKGNFPGRFSGRQFSNSRSEMNVSTLELGDSALYLCASSLTGLFEAFFGQGTRLTVV.

The chain joins TRBV5-4 to TRBJ2-3, with D possibly being TRBD2 (5 bases). This CDR3 is built from 14 residues. Germline-derived CDR1 and CDR2 are SGHNT and YYREEE (reference sequence). Trimming stripped 0 bases from V and 4 bases from J, with 9 bases between. The CDR3 DNA reads as TGTGCCAGCAGCTTGGCGTCCGGGGCAGATACGCAGTATTTT. Translation gives CASSLASGADTQYF.

In DNA form, the CDR3 reads TGTGCCAGCAGCGCTCAGGCTAACTATGGCTACACCTTC. Its translation is CASSAQANYGYTF. V gene TRBV9 combines with J gene TRBJ1-2, with D unclear. The germline CDR1 and CDR2 sequences are SGDLS and YYNGEE. This CDR3 region has 13 residues. Trimming removed 3 bases at V and 0 bases at J, with 6 bases between.

The chain has TRBV18 and TRBJ2-7; TRBD1 agrees at 10 bases. This CDR3 spans 14 amino acids. V lost 5 bases and J lost 6; bases outside the gene matches: 7. Germline-derived CDR1 and CDR2 are KGHSH and LQKENI. Here the CDR3 reads CASSSRDRGGEQYF. CDR3 DNA sequence: TGTGCCAGCTCATCCCGGGACAGGGGAGGCGAGCAGTACTTC.